This TCR beta chain was retrieved from a study of OX40 agonist ivuxolimab in advanced cancers. Study context: Ivuxolimab is an agonistic anti-OX40 (CD134) antibody, and patients were treated with it. Mean age approximately 59 years, range roughly 23 to 79; 82.7% male. Notes on the study in general: Within 6 weeks, CD4+ and CD8+ blood T cells expanded clonally at 0.1 to 3.0 mg/kg.

On cycle 4 day 1 and cycle 7 day 1, as well as at baseline, blood was sampled. In regard to this clone: The antigen is undetermined.

TCRdb's copy holds only in-frame clones and misses some; the assay was immunoSEQ multiplex PCR. In the table there are 75,000 to 95,000 clones, around 89% of which are singletons. The clonotype was recovered from an adult with an advanced solid tumor such as melanoma, head and neck, liver or kidney cancer. The material was CD4+ or CD8+ T cells sorted from blood, obtained in a trial of the OX40 agonist ivuxolimab.

The chain's CDR3 is CASSEGFFYEQYF. Here the CDR3 DNA reads TGCGCCAGCAGTGAAGGGTTTTTCTACGAGCAGTACTTC. The J gene is TRBJ2-7, the V gene TRBV10-2; no clear D gene. The CDR3 is made up of 13 amino acids. Trimming pared 3 bases from V and 3 bases from J, leaving 9 bases between. From germline, CDR1 is WSHSY and CDR2 SAAADI.